Listed here are 32 T cell receptor beta chains from one sample, sequenced in a study of blood T cell repertoires in COVID-19. Measured with immunoSEQ multiplex PCR; TCRdb has only the in-frame clones, and not every one. The profile covers approximately 390,000 clones, with 88% appearing a single time and roughly 2% taken by the ten largest. What was sequenced was PBMCs or T cells enriched from blood (not recorded which). All receptors come from a woman aged 40 to 50 with acute COVID-19.

The chain recombines TRBV6-2 or TRBV6-3 with TRBJ2-7; TRBD2 agrees at 9 bases. J lost 4 bases, V lost 3 bases, and 4 bases had no gene match. Germline V CDR1 and CDR2: MNHEY, SVGEGT. The CDR3 extends over 14 amino acids. The CDR3 is CASSYERGAYEQYF. The CDR3 DNA sequence: TGTGCCAGCAGTTATGAGCGGGGGGCTTACGAGCAGTACTTC.

The chain is built from TRBV5-4 and TRBJ2-3; D is perhaps TRBD1 (6 bases). Trimming removed 1 base at V and 0 bases at J, with 9 bases between. The CDR3 runs 15 residues. Germline V lookup: CDR1 SGHNT, CDR2 YYREEE (reference sequence). The chain's CDR3 is CASSLMRGSTDTQYF. The CDR3 nucleotides are TGTGCCAGCAGCTTGATGAGGGGGAGCACAGATACGCAGTATTTT.

This clone was detected once. The CDR3 spells CASRWGRASEVNTEAFF. DNA of the CDR3: TGTGCCAGCAGGTGGGGCAGGGCATCGGAAGTGAACACTGAAGCTTTCTTT. The rearrangement joins TRBV11-2 to TRBJ1-1; D is perhaps TRBD1 (5 bases). Germline V gene sequence: CDR1 SGHAT, CDR2 FQNNGV. The CDR3 contains 17 residues. V lost 6 bases to trimming and J lost 0 bases, with 20 bases between them.

This clone was seen only a few times. The gene calls are TRBV5-1 and TRBJ1-1; D is uncertain. The CDR3 has 11 residues. Trimming left V 6 bases short and J 8 bases short, with 11 bases between. Germline values: CDR1 SGHRS, CDR2 YFSETQ. The CDR3 DNA reads as TGCGCCAGCACCAACGGGGTGGAAGCTTTCTTT. Residues: CASTNGVEAFF.

This chain connects TRBV27 to TRBJ2-7; D might be TRBD1 (6 bases). Between the trimmed V and J ends, which lost 7 bases and 4 bases, there was a span of 14 bases. The CDR3 has 13 amino acids. Germline CDR1 reads MNHEY; CDR2 reads SMNVEV (reference sequence). CDR3 residues: CASTSGTLYEQYF. The CDR3 DNA is TGTGCCAGCACCTCCGGGACACTTTACGAGCAGTACTTC.

In nucleotides, the CDR3 is TGTGCCAGCAGCTTGGCCCTGCGGGAGACCCAGTACTTC. This translates into CASSLALRETQYF. The rearrangement joins TRBV5-4 to TRBJ2-5, with no clear D. Germline V gene lookup returns CDR1 SGHNT and CDR2 YYREEE (reference sequence). The CDR3 sequence is 13 residues long. V was trimmed by 0 bases and J by 5 bases, leaving 8 bases between them.

The rearrangement links TRBV6-6 to TRBJ2-7; 9 bases are shared with TRBD1. The CDR3 runs to 14 residues. V lost 7 bases to trimming and J lost 5 bases; unmatched junction nucleotides: 9. The V gene's germline CDR1 is MNHNY and CDR2 SVGAGI (reference sequence). CDR3 sequence: CASTLPRQGDEQYF. The CDR3 nucleotides read TGTGCCAGCACCCTCCCCCGACAGGGGGACGAGCAGTACTTC.

CDR3 sequence: CASSHSDRAFF. The CDR3 DNA sequence: TGTGCCAGCAGCCACTCGGACAGGGCTTTCTTC. The chain links TRBV3-1 (or the pseudogene TRBV3-2) to TRBJ2-1; TRBD1 matches 8 bases. J gave up 16 bases and V 3 bases, and 5 bases lay outside the gene matches. The germline gives CDR1 LGHDT, CDR2 YNNKEL (reference sequence). This CDR3 is built from 11 residues.

The chain combines TRBV12-3 or TRBV12-4 with TRBJ1-4; D is unresolved. This CDR3 is built from 12 residues. The germline V and J ends were trimmed by 4 bases and 9 bases, with 9 bases remaining between them. The CDR3 protein is CASSWGAKKLFF. The CDR3 nucleotides read TGTGCCAGCAGTTGGGGAGCGAAAAAACTGTTTTTT.

The table lists this clone with a count of one. This sequence joins TRBV6-5 and TRBJ1-1, with 7 bases fitting TRBD1. J lost 1 base, V lost 5 bases, and 4 bases had no gene match. The germline gives CDR1 MNHEY, CDR2 SVGAGI. The CDR3 is 14 residues long. The CDR3 nucleotides are TGTGCCAGCAGTAGGGACAGCTGGAACACTGAAGCTTTCTTT. This translates into CASSRDSWNTEAFF.

The V call is TRBV27, the J call TRBJ2-1; D possibly corresponds to TRBD1 (6 bases). Germline values: CDR1 MNHEY, CDR2 SMNVEV (reference sequence). This CDR3 has 16 residues. V was shortened by 7 bases and J by 1 base, with 17 bases between the two germline ends. The chain's CDR3 is CASNPGRGGSYNEQFF. DNA of the CDR3: TGTGCCAGCAACCCCGGCAGGGGTGGATCCTACAATGAGCAGTTCTTC.

The chain combines TRBV6-1 with TRBJ1-5; no clear D. V was trimmed by 1 base and J by 4 bases, leaving 8 bases between them. Per the germline V gene, CDR1 is MNHNS and CDR2 is SASEGT. The CDR3 spans 14 residues. The CDR3 loop reads CASSEGYRNQPQHF. CDR3 DNA: TGTGCCAGCAGTGAAGGTTACAGAAATCAGCCCCAGCATTTT.

This clone was detected a few times. The V gene is TRBV19, the J gene TRBJ1-5, with TRBD1 identical over 12 bases. The V segment lost 3 bases and the J segment 0 bases; nucleotides outside the gene matches: 6. The length of the CDR3 is 18 residues. From germline, CDR1 is LNHDA and CDR2 SQIVND (reference sequence). Here the CDR3 DNA reads TGTGCCAGTAGTATGGGGACAGGGGGCGCGGTTAGCAATCAGCCCCAGCATTTT. Translated: CASSMGTGGAVSNQPQHF.

This chain uses TRBV18 with TRBJ2-7, with 8 bases matching TRBD1. This CDR3 is built from 14 residues. Germline V gene data show CDR1 as KGHSH and CDR2 as LQKENI. J gave up 1 base and V 5 bases, and 4 bases lay outside the gene matches. The DNA for the CDR3 is TGTGCCAGCTCAGGGACAGGACATTCCTACGAGCAGTACTTC. Translation gives CASSGTGHSYEQYF. Complete variable domain (other parts from reference TRBV18 and TRBJ2-7): NAGVMQNPRHLVRRRGQEARLRCSPMKGHSHVYWYRQLPEEGLKFMVYLQKENIIDESGMPKERFSAEFPKEGPSILRIQQVVRGDSAAYFCASSGTGHSYEQYFGPGTRLTVT.

This chain links TRBV2 with TRBJ2-5; a possible D gene is TRBD1 (6 bases). V was cut by 0 bases and J by 5 bases, with 13 bases left in between. Germline CDR1 is SNHLY and CDR2 is FYNNEI. This CDR3 spans 15 amino acids. In DNA, the CDR3 is TGTGCCAGCAGTGAAGCGCTTGGGGGCGGCGAGACCCAGTACTTC. Residues: CASSEALGGGETQYF.

J is TRBJ2-2 and V is TRBV6-5; 10 nucleotides agree with TRBD2. Losses at the gene ends were 6 bases for V and 5 bases for J; bases not matched to a gene: 6. This CDR3 region has 15 residues. CDR1 and CDR2 (germline): MNHEY, SVGAGI. The chain's CDR3 is CASRQRGGLTGELFF. The CDR3 nucleotides are TGTGCCAGCAGGCAGCGGGGGGGCTTAACCGGGGAGCTGTTTTTT.

The chain couples TRBV19 to TRBJ1-5, with D maybe TRBD1 (6 bases). The CDR3 totals 17 residues. CDR1 and CDR2 (germline): LNHDA, SQIVND (reference sequence). Trimming took off 7 bases at V and 1 base at J, with 20 bases between the two ends. As DNA, the CDR3 is TGTGCCAGTACCCCCCTCGCTCCAGGGGTGAGCAATCAGCCCCAGCATTTT. Protein sequence: CASTPLAPGVSNQPQHF.

The table lists this clone with a few counts. V gene TRBV10-3 combines with J gene TRBJ1-5; possible D gene TRBD1, 6 bases. CDR3 length: 16 amino acids. CDR1 is ENHRY, CDR2 SYGVKD, per germline. The V end was cut by 3 bases, the J end by 1 base, with 13 bases between. The CDR3 region is CAISDHRGASNQPQHF. CDR3 bases: TGTGCCATCAGTGATCATCGGGGGGCGAGCAATCAGCCCCAGCATTTT.

V usage is TRBV6-5 and J usage is TRBJ1-1; no definite D call. Trimming took off 6 bases at V and 1 base at J, with 3 bases between the two ends. The CDR3 consists of 11 residues. The germline V gene has CDR1 MNHEY and CDR2 SVGAGI. In nucleotides, the CDR3 is TGTGCCAGCAGGAGGAACACTGAAGCTTTCTTT. This sequence encodes CASRRNTEAFF.

The V call is TRBV2, the J call TRBJ1-3; tentative D call: TRBD1 (6 bases). Germline V gene sequence: CDR1 SNHLY, CDR2 FYNNEI. The CDR3 contains 14 residues. Trimming removed 7 bases from V and 0 bases from J, with 10 bases in between. The CDR3 DNA is TGTGCCAGCAAGCAGGGGAACTCTGGAAACACCATATATTTT. Its translation: CASKQGNSGNTIYF. The full variable domain, completed using reference TRBV2 and TRBJ1-3, is EPEVTQTPSHQVTQMGQEVILRCVPISNHLYFYWYRQILGQKVEFLVSFYNNEISEKSEIFDDQFSVERPDGSNFTLKIRSTKLEDSAMYFCASKQGNSGNTIYFGEGSWLTVV.

The rearrangement uses TRBV7-2 and TRBJ1-5; weak D call: TRBD1 (5 bases). The CDR3 covers 16 residues. Germline assignment: CDR1 SGHTA and CDR2 FQGNSA. V lost 1 base to trimming and J lost 2 bases, with 12 bases between them. The DNA of the CDR3 is TGTGCCAGCAGCTTAGTTGTGGGGGGTGGCAATCAGCCCCAGCATTTT. Translated: CASSLVVGGGNQPQHF.

V and J are TRBV5-4 and TRBJ2-3; the match to TRBD2 covers 13 bases. The ends lost 4 bases at V and 7 bases at J; junction bases unmatched: 9. Per germline, CDR1 SGHNT and CDR2 YYREEE (reference sequence). The CDR3 runs 16 residues. The CDR3 here is CASSVRLAGGEHTQYF. The CDR3 nucleotides are TGTGCCAGCAGCGTCAGACTAGCGGGGGGCGAACATACGCAGTATTTT.

This clone was observed once. This chain connects TRBV30 to TRBJ1-5; no firm D call. V was cut by 1 base and J by 7 bases, with 11 bases left in between. The CDR3 extends over 13 amino acids. Looked up from germline, CDR1 is GTSNPN and CDR2 is SVGIG (reference sequence). CDR3 residues: CAWSGVRAQPQHF. The CDR3 region has the DNA TGTGCCTGGAGTGGGGTGCGGGCCCAGCCCCAGCATTTT.

This chain joins TRBV5-4 and TRBJ2-2, with D maybe TRBD1 (6 bases). The CDR3 loop spans 15 amino acids. Per the germline V gene, CDR1 is SGHNT and CDR2 is YYREEE (reference sequence). V lost 0 bases and J lost 2, with 8 bases in between. CDR3 bases: TGTGCCAGCAGCTTGGAGACAGGAAACACCGGGGAGCTGTTTTTT. Translation: CASSLETGNTGELFF. The full variable domain, rest sourced from reference TRBV5-4 and TRBJ2-2, is ETGVTQSPTHLIKTRGQQVTLRCSSQSGHNTVSWYQQALGQGPQFIFQYYREEENGRGNFPPRFSGLQFPNYSSELNVNALELDDSALYLCASSLETGNTGELFFGEGSRLTVL.

This clone appeared a single time. The chain has TRBV25-1 and TRBJ1-4; D perhaps matches TRBD1 (6 bases). Germline V gene sequence: CDR1 MGHDK, CDR2 SYGVNS. Trimming took 4 bases from V and 8 from J, leaving 17 bases between them. This CDR3 is built from 15 residues. CDR3 nucleotide sequence: TGTGCCAGCAGTGGAAAACAGGGAGTAGGGGAAAAACTGTTTTTT. Translation gives CASSGKQGVGEKLFF.

The CDR3 protein is CASSLTSGSTDTQYF. The CDR3 bases are TGTGCCAGCAGTCTTACTAGCGGTAGCACAGATACGCAGTATTTT. V gene TRBV7-9 combines with J gene TRBJ2-3; 8 positions match TRBD2. V gave up 6 bases and J gave up 0 bases; unmatched junction bases: 5. Germline CDR1 reads SEHNR; CDR2 reads FQNEAQ (reference sequence). The CDR3 contains 15 residues.

The rearrangement joins TRBV29-1 to TRBJ1-1, with D unresolved. Trimming took off 4 bases at V and 0 bases at J, with 6 bases between the two ends. This CDR3 contains 12 residues. Germline lookup yields CDR1 SQVTM and CDR2 ANQGSEA. The CDR3 sequence: CSVAQMNTEAFF. For the CDR3, the DNA is TGCAGCGTTGCTCAGATGAACACTGAAGCTTTCTTT.

The chain employs TRBV11-3 and TRBJ2-2; no definite D call. Between the trimmed V and J ends, which lost 4 bases and 7 bases, there was a span of 10 bases. Germline CDR1 reads SGHNT; CDR2 reads YENEEA. CDR3 length: 13 amino acids. The CDR3 loop is CASSSRVVGELFF. As DNA, the CDR3 is TGTGCCAGCAGCTCCCGCGTAGTCGGGGAGCTGTTTTTT.

CDR3 in amino acids: CSVEEGGTSYEQYF. The CDR3, as DNA: TGCAGCGTTGAAGAGGGAGGAACGTCCTACGAGCAGTACTTC. This chain connects TRBV29-1 to TRBJ2-7; D is possibly TRBD2 (6 bases). In germline, CDR1 is SQVTM, CDR2 ANQGSEA. V was pared by 0 bases and J by 1 base, with 10 bases between. CDR3 length equals 14 residues.

This chain links TRBV7-9 with TRBJ2-5; 7 nucleotides agree with TRBD1. V lost 5 bases, J lost 1 base, and 7 bases stayed unmatched. Germline V CDR1 and CDR2: SEHNR, FQNEAQ (reference sequence). The CDR3 is made up of 15 amino acids. The CDR3 bases are TGTGCCAGCAGCCAAACGACAGGGCCCCAAGAGACCCAGTACTTC. Translating it yields CASSQTTGPQETQYF.

The gene calls are TRBV4-1 and TRBJ2-3, with 8 bases lining up with TRBD2. The CDR3 runs 18 residues. The trim removed 0 bases at V and 0 bases at J, leaving 8 bases unmatched. Germline CDR1 MGHRA, CDR2 YSYEKL. CDR3 amino acids: CASSQDGAGGPSTDTQYF. CDR3 nucleotide sequence: TGCGCCAGCAGCCAAGACGGTGCGGGGGGACCTAGCACAGATACGCAGTATTTT.

The rearrangement joins TRBV5-5 to TRBJ1-4; 9 positions agree with TRBD1. The CDR3 runs to 14 residues. Germline CDR1 and CDR2: SGHKS and YYEKEE (reference sequence). Trimming took 2 bases from V and 7 from J; bases not matched to a gene: 3. CDR3 residues: CASSFTGGSEKLFF. Written as DNA, the CDR3 is TGTGCCAGCAGCTTTACAGGGGGCAGTGAAAAACTGTTTTTT.